This entry is about one T cell receptor beta chain. The source of the sample is a study of CD8 T cells in Susac syndrome. The study sequenced TCR beta in blood CD8+ and CD4+ T cells. RNA, at roughly 0.5 to 1 ug, was reverse transcribed with random hexamers. TCRdb passed the immunoSEQ multiplex PCR reads through MiXCR, listing each CDR3 protein once. The sample lists 85,000 to 130,000 distinct CDR3 sequences, around 94% occurring once. The sequence came from a human donor with Susac syndrome. The sample consisted of CD8+ T cells from PBMCs.

The CDR3 nucleotides read TGTGCCAGCAGCGTATCTTCCGTCCTAAGGGTGGGTGAAGCTTTCTTT. Translated: CASSVSSVLRVGEAFF. The chain has TRBV9 and TRBJ1-1; D is unresolved. This CDR3 spans 16 amino acids. Trimming cost V 1 base and J 7 bases, with 20 bases left between them. In germline, CDR1 is SGDLS, CDR2 YYNGEE.